This T cell receptor (beta chain) is drawn from a study of blood T cell repertoires in COVID-19. As for the study in general: The United States, Italy and Spain supplied acute and convalescent COVID-19 samples. Nucleic acid was either cDNA or gDNA, and it came from T cells, B-cell-depleted T cells, or PBMCs.

With 4 bases removed from V and 7 bases from J, the gap between germline ends came to 16 bases. In germline, CDR1 is MNHEY, CDR2 SVGEGT. The CDR3 runs to 15 residues. The count of this clone is one. In the original analysis: It was from reference gene primer amplification that nucleated cell counts were estimated. Sequencing used immunoSEQ multiplex PCR; TCRdb keeps in-frame clones, though not all of them. The DNA gave D and trimming, while V, J and clone size come from that table. The sample has hundreds of thousands of clones; around nine tenths are singletons. This clonotype was obtained from a woman aged 18 to 35 who had recovered from COVID-19. The V call is TRBV6-2 or TRBV6-3, the J call TRBJ2-2; D gene uncertain. The sample taken for sequencing was peripheral blood. CDR3 DNA: TGTGCCAGCAGTTCTGACCCCCGGGTGCACGGGGAGCTGTTTTTT. Residues: CASSSDPRVHGELFF.